The 13 T cell receptor beta chains below come from one sample, sequenced in a study of CD8 T cells in Susac syndrome. When the RNA was reverse transcribed, random hexamers were used with an input of roughly 0.45 to 1 ug. TCRdb called the immunoSEQ multiplex PCR reads again in MiXCR, with one record for every CDR3 protein. The sample lists 95,000 to 150,000 distinct CDR3 sequences, around 94% occurring once. What was sequenced was CD8+ T cells from PBMCs. These receptors were collected from a human donor with Susac syndrome.

This rearrangement joins TRBV3-1 to TRBJ2-1, with D possibly TRBD2 on 6 matching bases. The CDR3 covers 16 residues. Trimming took off 1 base at V and 9 bases at J, with 19 bases between the two ends. CDR1 is LGHDT and CDR2 is YNNKEL in the germline V gene (reference sequence). CDR3 sequence reads: CASSQVSGPTGGEQFF. The DNA of the CDR3 is TGTGCCAGCAGCCAAGTCTCCGGCCCCACCGGGGGTGAGCAGTTCTTC.

This sequence joins TRBV7-9 and TRBJ2-1, with D possibly matching TRBD2 (6 bases). The germline gives CDR1 SEHNR, CDR2 FQNEAQ (reference sequence). V was shortened by 5 bases and J by 1 base, with 18 bases between the two germline ends. The CDR3 is 17 residues long. The CDR3 reads CASSTIGSGESYNEQFF. The CDR3 DNA follows: TGTGCCAGCAGCACTATCGGGTCGGGAGAGTCCTACAATGAGCAGTTCTTC.

The CDR3 DNA is TGTGCCAGCAGCCAAGGTGGGGGGCCCCTTTATTCACCCCTCCACTTT. This gives the protein CASSQGGGPLYSPLHF. The chain joins TRBV13 to TRBJ1-6, with D perhaps TRBD1 (6 bases). V was shortened by 5 bases and J by 8 bases, with 19 bases between the two germline ends. The CDR3 has 16 amino acids. Germline V CDR1 and CDR2: PRHDT, FYEKMQ (reference sequence).

The genes are TRBV9 and TRBJ2-1; 9 bases agree with TRBD2. Germline V lookup: CDR1 SGDLS, CDR2 YYNGEE. The CDR3 is 15 amino acids. J was trimmed by 11 bases and V by 0 bases; bases with no gene match: 9. The CDR3 DNA follows: TGTGCCAGCAGCGTAGTAGCGGGAGAGTCGGGAAAGCAGTTCTTC. Protein: CASSVVAGESGKQFF.

This clonotype has only one observation. The V and J genes are TRBV2 and TRBJ1-5; D gene uncertain. The CDR3 has 12 residues. The V end lost 6 bases, the J end lost 4 bases, and 7 bases lay between the germline ends. Germline V gives CDR1 SNHLY, CDR2 FYNNEI. The CDR3 sequence: CASRGSNQPQHF. The DNA for the CDR3 is TGTGCCAGCAGAGGGTCTAATCAGCCCCAGCATTTT.

The chain joins TRBV3-1 to TRBJ2-1; D call uncertain. The CDR3 extends over 15 amino acids. Per germline, CDR1 LGHDT and CDR2 YNNKEL (reference sequence). Trimming took off 0 bases at V and 8 bases at J, with 14 bases between the two ends. The CDR3 bases are TGTGCCAGCAGCCAAGAAAGGGCTCCTTTGGATGAGCAGTTCTTC. Translation gives CASSQERAPLDEQFF.

V usage is TRBV7-9 and J usage is TRBJ2-3; 7 nucleotides match TRBD1. Germline V lookup: CDR1 SEHNR, CDR2 FQNEAQ (reference sequence). The CDR3 is 16 residues long. Unmatched junction bases numbered 11, after V lost 5 bases and J lost 3 bases. This CDR3 reads CASSGRVRGFTDTQYF. The DNA for the CDR3 is TGTGCCAGCAGCGGACGCGTCAGGGGGTTTACAGATACGCAGTATTTT.

The genes are TRBV20-1 and TRBJ2-5, with 11 nucleotides matching TRBD2. CDR1 and CDR2 (germline): DFQATT, SNEGSKA (reference sequence). V was pared by 6 bases and J by 4 bases, with 7 bases of the junction left unmatched. The CDR3 runs to 14 residues. Here the CDR3 DNA reads TGCAGTGCCCCTACTAGCGGGAGAGGAGAGACCCAGTACTTC. Translation gives CSAPTSGRGETQYF.

The CDR3 spells CSASFMREITYEQFF. As DNA, the CDR3 is TGCAGTGCTAGTTTTATGCGGGAGATTACTTATGAGCAGTTCTTC. This rearrangement joins TRBV20-1 to TRBJ2-1, with TRBD2 matching 7 bases. Germline CDR1 is DFQATT and CDR2 is SNEGSKA (reference sequence). V was clipped by 3 bases and J by 8 bases; unmatched bases: 13. The CDR3 has 15 residues.

The chain couples TRBV5-4 to TRBJ1-1; no reliable D call. Germline V CDR1 and CDR2: SGHNT, YYREEE (reference sequence). With 7 bases removed from V and 4 bases from J, the gap between germline ends came to 17 bases. The CDR3 consists of 14 residues. The CDR3, as DNA: TGTGCCAGCGAGATGGCCGGGGTAACCACTGAAGCTTTCTTT. This gives the protein CASEMAGVTTEAFF. The full variable domain, with the rest looked up from reference TRBV5-4 and TRBJ1-1, is ETGVTQSPTHLIKTRGQQVTLRCSSQSGHNTVSWYQQALGQGPQFIFQYYREEENGRGNFPPRFSGLQFPNYSSELNVNALELDDSALYLCASEMAGVTTEAFFGQGTRLTVV.

This clonotype came up once. The rearrangement links TRBV5-1 to TRBJ1-2; maybe TRBD1 (6 bases). The germline V gene encodes CDR1 SGHRS and CDR2 YFSETQ. The CDR3 is 15 residues long. The germline V and J ends were trimmed by 3 bases and 2 bases, with 14 bases remaining between them. The CDR3 DNA follows: TGCGCCAGCAGCTCGGAACAGGGTTCGAACTATGGCTACACCTTC. Translating gives CASSSEQGSNYGYTF.

This chain connects TRBV4-1 to TRBJ2-3; D is perhaps TRBD2 (6 bases). The germline CDR1 and CDR2 sequences are MGHRA and YSYEKL. V was shortened by 3 bases and J by 4 bases, with 14 bases between the two germline ends. The CDR3 runs 15 residues. In DNA, the CDR3 is TGCGCCAGCAGCCAGCGGGGACTCGGTGCAGATACGCAGTATTTT. Residues: CASSQRGLGADTQYF.

The gene calls are TRBV11-1 and TRBJ2-7; D gene unclear. This CDR3 is 15 amino acids long. Germline V gives CDR1 SGHAT, CDR2 FQDESV (reference sequence). V gave up 1 base and J gave up 0 bases, with 10 bases separating them. CDR3 loop: CASSLGFSTSYEQYF. In DNA, the CDR3 is TGTGCCAGCAGCTTAGGGTTCAGCACCTCCTACGAGCAGTACTTC.